This T cell receptor (beta chain) originates from a study of spatial heterogeneity in lung cancer. Looking at the study overall: The study observed each unique TCR and UMI combination more than ten times on average in raw reads.

V was trimmed by 0 bases and J by 1 base, leaving 7 bases between them. The germline gives CDR1 LNHNV, CDR2 YYDKDF (reference sequence). CDR3 length equals 14 residues. This clonotype has a handful of counts. The antigen remains unidentified. Individual TCR cDNA molecules each bore their own unique molecular identifier. TCRdb re-derived calls from the 5' RACE reads in MiXCR, one entry per CDR3 protein. The profile shows roughly 50,000 distinct CDR3 sequences, about 7.6% of them singletons. Findings and limits, study-wide: There were more appearances of ubiquitous expanded tumor TCRs in blood at resection than at follow-up.

The time point denotes: sample taken at primary tumor resection. Researchers sequenced whole RNA taken from tumor, nontumor lung or frozen PBMC without sorting. The receptor was derived from a female donor with early-stage non-small cell lung cancer. The chain has TRBV15 and TRBJ2-7; D is ambiguous. The source was PBMCs, collected at surgery. The CDR3 is CATSRDLGSYEQYF. CDR3 coding DNA: TGTGCCACCAGCAGAGATCTGGGTTCCTACGAGCAGTACTTC.